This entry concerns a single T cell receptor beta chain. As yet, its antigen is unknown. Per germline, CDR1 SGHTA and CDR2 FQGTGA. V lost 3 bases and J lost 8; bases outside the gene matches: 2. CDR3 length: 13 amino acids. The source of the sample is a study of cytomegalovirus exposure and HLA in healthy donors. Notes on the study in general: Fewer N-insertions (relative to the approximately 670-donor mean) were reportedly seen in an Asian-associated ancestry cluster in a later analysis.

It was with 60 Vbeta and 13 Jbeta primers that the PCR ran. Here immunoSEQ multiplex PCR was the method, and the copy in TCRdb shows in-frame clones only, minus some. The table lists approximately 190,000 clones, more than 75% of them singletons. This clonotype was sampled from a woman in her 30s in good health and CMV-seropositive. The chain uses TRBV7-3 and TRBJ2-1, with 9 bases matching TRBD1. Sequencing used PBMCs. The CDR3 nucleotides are TGTGCCAGCAGCTTGGACAGGGGATATGAGCAGTTCTTC. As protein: CASSLDRGYEQFF.